The rows below give T cell receptor beta chains drawn from one sample of a study of CD8 T cells in Susac syndrome. TCRdb re-analysed the immunoSEQ multiplex PCR reads in MiXCR, keeping a single row per CDR3 protein. The sample includes under 150,000 distinct CDR3 sequences, roughly 95% of them seen just once. Sequencing was carried out using CD4+ T cells from PBMCs. These receptors all stem from a human donor with Susac syndrome. CDR3s include the opening cysteine and the closing phenylalanine or tryptophan. Fields, in order: CDR3 length, V gene, J gene, D gene, clone size, CDR3 DNA, CDR3 protein. The D gene is left open where the match is weak. Clone size is stated in some rows and not others, as once, few, many or a class when expanded.

length: 14
V: TRBV28
J: TRBJ2-5
D: TRBD2
size: -
DNA: TGTGCCAGCAGTCTCCCGGGAGGACAAGAGACCCAGTACTTC
CDR3: CASSLPGGQETQYF

length: 15
V: TRBV20-1
J: TRBJ2-1
D: TRBD2
size: -
DNA: TGCAGTGCTAGAGATTACGGGCGGGAGGGTAATGAGCAGTTCTTC
CDR3: CSARDYGREGNEQFF

length: 16
V: TRBV5-1
J: TRBJ1-4
D: TRBD1
size: -
DNA: TGCGCCAGCAGCTTGACGCCTCAGGGGGCAGGTGAAAAACTGTTTTTT
CDR3: CASSLTPQGAGEKLFF

length: 17
V: TRBV4-1
J: TRBJ1-2
D: -
size: -
DNA: TGCGCCAGCAGCCAAGGCAGGGGTAGGGGGACGGACTACGGCTACACCTTC
CDR3: CASSQGRGRGTDYGYTF

length: 15
V: TRBV28
J: TRBJ2-2
D: TRBD2
size: -
DNA: TGTGCCAGCAGGGTAGCGGGAGGATCGACCGGGGAGCTGTTTTTT
CDR3: CASRVAGGSTGELFF

length: 15
V: TRBV6-5
J: TRBJ1-6
D: -
size: -
DNA: TGTGCCAGCAGTTACACCCCAGGGACCTGGGAACCCCTCCACTTT
CDR3: CASSYTPGTWEPLHF

length: 15
V: TRBV2
J: TRBJ2-1
D: -
size: -
DNA: TGTGCCAGCAGGAAAGACAGACAAACCTACAATGAGCAGTTCTTC
CDR3: CASRKDRQTYNEQFF

length: 14
V: TRBV29-1
J: TRBJ2-4
D: TRBD2
size: -
DNA: TGCAGCGCACGACTAGCGGGGGGGCGGAACATTCAGTACTTC
CDR3: CSARLAGGRNIQYF

length: 15
V: TRBV18
J: TRBJ2-6
D: -
size: -
DNA: TGTGCCAGCTCATCCCAGGGATCTGGGGCCAACGTCCTGACTTTC
CDR3: CASSSQGSGANVLTF

length: 17
V: TRBV24-1
J: TRBJ2-3
D: -
size: -
DNA: TGTGCCACCAGTGATGGGACAAGGACTACCTTTACAGATACGCAGTATTTT
CDR3: CATSDGTRTTFTDTQYF

length: 11
V: TRBV6-2/TRBV6-3
J: TRBJ2-7
D: -
size: -
DNA: TGTGCCAGCAGACGCTCCTACGAGCAGTACTTC
CDR3: CASRRSYEQYF

length: 14
V: TRBV12-3/TRBV12-4
J: TRBJ2-1
D: -
size: -
DNA: TGTGCCAGCAGTTTTTGGGACTCAACCAATGAGCAGTTCTTC
CDR3: CASSFWDSTNEQFF

length: 15
V: TRBV11-2
J: TRBJ1-2
D: -
size: -
DNA: TGTGCCAGCAGCTTAGCGGGGGACCCCTACTATGGCTACACCTTC
CDR3: CASSLAGDPYYGYTF

length: 14
V: TRBV3-1
J: TRBJ2-7
D: -
size: -
DNA: TGTGCCAGCAGCCAAGATAAGGGGGTAGGGGAGCAGTACTTC
CDR3: CASSQDKGVGEQYF

length: 13
V: TRBV9
J: TRBJ2-3
D: -
size: -
DNA: TGTGCCAGCAGCCCCCACATTGGGGATACGCAGTATTTT
CDR3: CASSPHIGDTQYF

length: 18
V: TRBV14
J: TRBJ2-5
D: TRBD2
size: -
DNA: TGTGCCAGCAACCAAGATCCAGAAGGACTAGGTCGTCGAGAGACCCAGTACTTC
CDR3: CASNQDPEGLGRRETQYF

length: 11
V: TRBV12-3/TRBV12-4
J: TRBJ2-1
D: -
size: -
DNA: TGTGCCAGCAGTTTAGGGACTCCGCAGTTCTTC
CDR3: CASSLGTPQFF

length: 15
V: TRBV25-1
J: TRBJ1-2
D: TRBD1
size: once
DNA: TGTGCCAGCAGTGAACGACAGGGGGCAAACTATGGCTACACCTTC
CDR3: CASSERQGANYGYTF

length: 16
V: TRBV3-1
J: TRBJ2-7
D: -
size: -
DNA: TGTGCCAGCAGCCAAGGATGGGCCACCGGCTCCTACGAGCAGTACTTC
CDR3: CASSQGWATGSYEQYF

length: 14
V: TRBV11-2
J: TRBJ1-2
D: -
size: once
DNA: TGTGCCAGCAGCTTAGGGGACGGGGGATATGGCTACACCTTC
CDR3: CASSLGDGGYGYTF

length: 12
V: TRBV11-2
J: TRBJ1-2
D: TRBD1
size: -
DNA: TGTGCCAGCAGCTTACGGGACAGTGGCTACACCTTC
CDR3: CASSLRDSGYTF

length: 14
V: TRBV29-1
J: TRBJ2-7
D: TRBD1
size: -
DNA: TGCAGCGTTGAATTAGGGGCAGGGGGTTACGAGCAGTACTTC
CDR3: CSVELGAGGYEQYF

length: 14
V: TRBV20-1
J: TRBJ2-7
D: -
size: -
DNA: TGCAGCGCGACCTCGGGGGGAGGGGGCGACGAGCAGTACTTC
CDR3: CSATSGGGGDEQYF

length: 16
V: TRBV24-1
J: TRBJ2-1
D: TRBD2
size: -
DNA: TGTGCCACCAGTGAACCGGGACTAGCGGGAGGTGATGAGCAGTTCTTC
CDR3: CATSEPGLAGGDEQFF

length: 14
V: TRBV4-1
J: TRBJ2-3
D: -
size: -
DNA: TGCGCCAGCAGCGCAACCACTAGCACAGATACGCAGTATTTT
CDR3: CASSATTSTDTQYF

length: 14
V: TRBV3-1
J: TRBJ1-1
D: -
size: once
DNA: TGTGCCAGCAGCTCCGTAGGCGACATTGGGGAGGCTTTCTTT
CDR3: CASSSVGDIGEAFF

length: 12
V: TRBV29-1
J: TRBJ1-1
D: TRBD1
size: -
DNA: TGCAGCGTTCGGACAGGATACACTGAAGCTTTCTTT
CDR3: CSVRTGYTEAFF

length: 15
V: TRBV28
J: TRBJ2-5
D: -
size: -
DNA: TGTGCCGTACAGACCGGGACATATGAACGAGAGACCCAGTACTTC
CDR3: CAVQTGTYERETQYF

length: 14
V: TRBV12-3/TRBV12-4
J: TRBJ1-3
D: -
size: -
DNA: TGTGCCAGCAGTTTCGGGGGGAACGGAAACACCATATATTTT
CDR3: CASSFGGNGNTIYF

length: 14
V: TRBV7-9
J: TRBJ2-4
D: TRBD1
size: -
DNA: TGTGCCAGCAGCCTACAGGGGGCCAAAAACATTCAGTACTTC
CDR3: CASSLQGAKNIQYF

length: 13
V: TRBV20-1
J: TRBJ2-7
D: -
size: -
DNA: TGCAGTGCAAGGTGGGACTCACCCCTCGAGCAGTACTTC
CDR3: CSARWDSPLEQYF

length: 14
V: TRBV6-1
J: TRBJ1-2
D: -
size: -
DNA: TGTGCCAGCAGTGAAGTCGTCAGTTTGGATGGCTACACCTTC
CDR3: CASSEVVSLDGYTF

length: 18
V: TRBV4-1
J: TRBJ2-1
D: TRBD2
size: once
DNA: TGCGCCAGCAGCCAAGATAGCCCCTCGGCTAGCGGTTACAATGAGCAGTTCTTC
CDR3: CASSQDSPSASGYNEQFF

length: 14
V: TRBV20-1
J: TRBJ2-1
D: TRBD2
size: -
DNA: TGCAGTTTTCAAGCTAGCGGGGTCTACAATGAGCAGTTCTTC
CDR3: CSFQASGVYNEQFF

length: 15
V: TRBV27
J: TRBJ2-5
D: -
size: -
DNA: TGTGCCAGCAGTTCAGCCGGCAGAGACCCCAAGACCCAGTACTTC
CDR3: CASSSAGRDPKTQYF

length: 16
V: TRBV4-1
J: TRBJ2-1
D: TRBD1
size: -
DNA: TGCGCCAGCAGCCAAGAAAAGCGGACAGGGGGCAATGAGCAGTTCTTC
CDR3: CASSQEKRTGGNEQFF

length: 14
V: TRBV5-1
J: TRBJ1-1
D: -
size: -
DNA: TGCGCCAGCAGCGCAGGCTCTTCGAACACTGAAGCTTTCTTT
CDR3: CASSAGSSNTEAFF

length: 14
V: TRBV15
J: TRBJ1-1
D: -
size: -
DNA: TGTGCCACCAGCAGAGCCCGGAGCTCCGGTGAAGCTTTCTTT
CDR3: CATSRARSSGEAFF